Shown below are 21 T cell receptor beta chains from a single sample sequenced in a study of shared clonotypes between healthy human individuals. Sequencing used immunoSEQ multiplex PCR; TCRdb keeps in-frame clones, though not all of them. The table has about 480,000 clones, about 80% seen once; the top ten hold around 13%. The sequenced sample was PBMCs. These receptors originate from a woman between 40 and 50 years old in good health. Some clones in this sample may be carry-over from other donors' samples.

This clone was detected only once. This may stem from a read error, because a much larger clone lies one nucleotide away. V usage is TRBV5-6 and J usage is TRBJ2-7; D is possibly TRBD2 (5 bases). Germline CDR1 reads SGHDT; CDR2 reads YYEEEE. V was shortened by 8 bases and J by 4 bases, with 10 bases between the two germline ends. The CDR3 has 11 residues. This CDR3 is CARSRGYEQYF. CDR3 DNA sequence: TGTGCCAGAAGCCGGGGTTACGAGCAGTACTTC. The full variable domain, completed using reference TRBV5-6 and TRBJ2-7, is DAGVTQSPTHLIKTRGQQVTLRCSPKSGHDTVSWYQQALGQGPQFIFQYYEEEERQRGNFPDRFSGHQFPNYSSELNVNALLLGDSALYLCARSRGYEQYFGPGTRLTVT.

The CDR3 region is CASSLPSGNSYNEQFF. CDR3 nucleotides: TGTGCCAGCAGTCTCCCTAGCGGGAACTCCTACAATGAGCAGTTCTTC. The chain joins TRBV28 to TRBJ2-1, with 9 bases identical to TRBD2. Germline V CDR1 and CDR2: MDHEN, SYDVKM. CDR3 length: 16 residues. V shed 5 bases and J 0 bases; nucleotides not matched to a gene: 5. The full variable domain, with the rest looked up from reference TRBV28 and TRBJ2-1, is DVKVTQSSRYLVKRTGEKVFLECVQDMDHENMFWYRQDPGLGLRLIYFSYDVKMKEKGDIPEGYSVSREKKERFSLILESASTNQTSMYLCASSLPSGNSYNEQFFGPGTRLTVL.

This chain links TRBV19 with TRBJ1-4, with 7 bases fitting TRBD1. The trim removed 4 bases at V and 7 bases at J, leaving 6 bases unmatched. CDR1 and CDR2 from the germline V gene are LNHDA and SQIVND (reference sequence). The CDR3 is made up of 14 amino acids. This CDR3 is CASSKGQVAEKLFF. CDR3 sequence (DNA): TGTGCCAGTAGTAAAGGACAGGTGGCTGAAAAACTGTTTTTT. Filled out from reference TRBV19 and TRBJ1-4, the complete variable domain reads DGGITQSPKYLFRKEGQNVTLSCEQNLNHDAMYWYRQDPGQGLRLIYYSQIVNDFQKGDIAEGYSVSREKKESFPLTVTSAQKNPTAFYLCASSKGQVAEKLFFGSGTQLSVL.

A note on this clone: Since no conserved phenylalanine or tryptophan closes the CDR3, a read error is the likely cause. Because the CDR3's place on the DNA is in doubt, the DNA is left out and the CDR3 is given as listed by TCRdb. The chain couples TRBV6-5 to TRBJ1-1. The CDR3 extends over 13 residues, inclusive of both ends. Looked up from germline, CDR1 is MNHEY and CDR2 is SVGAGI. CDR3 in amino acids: CASSYELSGPRHI.

The CDR3: CASSHPRRGSSYEQYF. The CDR3, as DNA: TGTGCCAGTAGTCACCCTCGGCGGGGCTCATCCTACGAGCAGTACTTC. V and J are TRBV19 and TRBJ2-7, with D maybe TRBD2 (6 bases). The CDR3 is 16 residues long. Germline lookup yields CDR1 LNHDA and CDR2 SQIVND (reference sequence). Trimming took off 5 bases at V and 1 base at J, with 18 bases between the two ends.

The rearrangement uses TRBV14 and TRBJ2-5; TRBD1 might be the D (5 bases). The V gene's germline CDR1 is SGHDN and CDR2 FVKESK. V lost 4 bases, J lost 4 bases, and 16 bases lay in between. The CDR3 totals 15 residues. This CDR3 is CASSPDHITGETQYF. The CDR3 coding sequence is TGTGCCAGCAGCCCCGACCACATCACAGGAGAGACCCAGTACTTC. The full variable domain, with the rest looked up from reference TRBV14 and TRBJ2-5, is EAGVTQFPSHSVIEKGQTVTLRCDPISGHDNLYWYRRVMGKEIKFLLHFVKESKQDESGMPNNRFLAERTGGTYSTLKVQPAELEDSGVYFCASSPDHITGETQYFGPGTRLLVL.

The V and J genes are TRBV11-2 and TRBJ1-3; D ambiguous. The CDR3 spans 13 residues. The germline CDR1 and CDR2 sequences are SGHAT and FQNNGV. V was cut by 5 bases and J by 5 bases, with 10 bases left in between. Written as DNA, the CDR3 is TGTGCCAGCAGCCCGAATAGGAGAAACACCATATATTTT. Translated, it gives CASSPNRRNTIYF.

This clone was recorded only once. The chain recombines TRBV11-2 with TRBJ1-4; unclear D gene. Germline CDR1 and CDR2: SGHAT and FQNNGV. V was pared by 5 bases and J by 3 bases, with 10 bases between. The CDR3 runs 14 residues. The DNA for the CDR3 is TGTGCCAGCAGCCTGAACAGAGCTAATGAAAAACTGTTTTTT. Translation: CASSLNRANEKLFF.

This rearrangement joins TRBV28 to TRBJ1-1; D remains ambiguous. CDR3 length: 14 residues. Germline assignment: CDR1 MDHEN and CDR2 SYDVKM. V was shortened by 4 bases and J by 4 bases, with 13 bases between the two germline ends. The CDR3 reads CASSSVPKGTEAFF. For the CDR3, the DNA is TGTGCCAGCAGTTCCGTTCCCAAAGGCACTGAAGCTTTCTTT.

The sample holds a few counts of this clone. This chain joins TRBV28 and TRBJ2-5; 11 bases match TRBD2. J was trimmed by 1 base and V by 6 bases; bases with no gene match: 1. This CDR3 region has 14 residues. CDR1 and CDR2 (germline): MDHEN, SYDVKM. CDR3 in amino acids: CASRTSGTQETQYF. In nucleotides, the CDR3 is TGTGCCAGCAGGACTAGCGGGACCCAAGAGACCCAGTACTTC.

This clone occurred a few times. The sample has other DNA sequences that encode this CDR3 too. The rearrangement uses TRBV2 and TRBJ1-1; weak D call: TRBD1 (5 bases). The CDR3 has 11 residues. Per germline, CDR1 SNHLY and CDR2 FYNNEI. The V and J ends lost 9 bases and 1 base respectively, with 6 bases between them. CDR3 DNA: TGTGCCAGTACAGGGAACACTGAAGCTTTCTTT. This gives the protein CASTGNTEAFF.

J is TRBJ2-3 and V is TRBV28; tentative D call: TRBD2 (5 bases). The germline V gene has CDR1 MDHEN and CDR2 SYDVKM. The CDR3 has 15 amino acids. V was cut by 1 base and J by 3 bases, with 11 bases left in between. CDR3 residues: CASSLYNGVTDTQYF. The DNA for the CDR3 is TGTGCCAGCAGTTTATACAACGGGGTAACAGATACGCAGTATTTT.

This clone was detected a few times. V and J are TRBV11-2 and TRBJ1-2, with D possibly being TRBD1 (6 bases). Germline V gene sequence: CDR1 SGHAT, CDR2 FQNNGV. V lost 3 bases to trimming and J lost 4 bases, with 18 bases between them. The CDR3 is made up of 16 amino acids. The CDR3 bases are TGTGCCAGCAGCTTTAGTCGGGGGGCAGTTAGCTATGGCTACACCTTC. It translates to CASSFSRGAVSYGYTF.

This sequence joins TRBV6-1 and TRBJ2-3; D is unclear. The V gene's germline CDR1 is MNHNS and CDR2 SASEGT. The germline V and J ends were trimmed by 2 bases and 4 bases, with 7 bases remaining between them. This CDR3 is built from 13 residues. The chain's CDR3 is CASSEQRPDTQYF. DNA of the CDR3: TGTGCCAGCAGTGAACAACGTCCAGATACGCAGTATTTT.

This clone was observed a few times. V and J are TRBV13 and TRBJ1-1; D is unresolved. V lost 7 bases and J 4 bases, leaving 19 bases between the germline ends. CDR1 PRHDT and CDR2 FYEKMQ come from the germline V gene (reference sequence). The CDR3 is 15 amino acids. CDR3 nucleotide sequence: TGTGCCAGCACAGGTGGGCCAAAGTATGGCACTGAAGCTTTCTTT. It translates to CASTGGPKYGTEAFF. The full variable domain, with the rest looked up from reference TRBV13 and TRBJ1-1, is AAGVIQSPRHLIKEKRETATLKCYPIPRHDTVYWYQQGPGQDPQFLISFYEKMQSDKGSIPDRFSAQQFSDYHSELNMSSLELGDSALYFCASTGGPKYGTEAFFGQGTRLTVV.

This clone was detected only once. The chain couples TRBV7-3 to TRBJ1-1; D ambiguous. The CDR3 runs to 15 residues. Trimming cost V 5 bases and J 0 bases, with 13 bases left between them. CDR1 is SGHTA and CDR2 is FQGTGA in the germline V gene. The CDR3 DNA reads TGTGCCAGCAGCCCCCGAGGAGCCTTGAACACTGAAGCTTTCTTT. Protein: CASSPRGALNTEAFF. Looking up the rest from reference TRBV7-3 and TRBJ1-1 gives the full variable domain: GAGVSQTPSNKVTEKGKYVELRCDPISGHTALYWYRQSLGQGPEFLIYFQGTGAADDSGLPNDRFFAVRPEGSVSTLKIQRTERGDSAVYLCASSPRGALNTEAFFGQGTRLTVV.

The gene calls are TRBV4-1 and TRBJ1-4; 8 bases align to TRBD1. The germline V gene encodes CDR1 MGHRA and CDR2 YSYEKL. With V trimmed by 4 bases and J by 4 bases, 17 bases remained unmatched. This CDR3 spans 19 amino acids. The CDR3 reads CASSPPLRTGPRVNEKLFF. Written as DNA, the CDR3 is TGCGCCAGCAGCCCCCCCCTACGGACAGGGCCGCGCGTTAATGAAAAACTGTTTTTT.

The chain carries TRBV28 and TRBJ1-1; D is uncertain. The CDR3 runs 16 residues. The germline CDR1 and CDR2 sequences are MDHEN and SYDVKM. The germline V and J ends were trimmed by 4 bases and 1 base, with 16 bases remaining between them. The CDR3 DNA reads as TGTGCCAGCAGTTCCGCGGGGTGGTTAGCGAACACTGAAGCTTTCTTT. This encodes CASSSAGWLANTEAFF.

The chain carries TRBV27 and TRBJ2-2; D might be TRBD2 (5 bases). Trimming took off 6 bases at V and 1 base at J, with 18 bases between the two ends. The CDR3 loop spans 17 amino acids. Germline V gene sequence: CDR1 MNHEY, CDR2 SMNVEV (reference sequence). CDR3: CASRSPLTTGNTGELFF. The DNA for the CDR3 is TGTGCCAGCAGAAGCCCTCTGACTACCGGGAACACCGGGGAGCTGTTTTTT.

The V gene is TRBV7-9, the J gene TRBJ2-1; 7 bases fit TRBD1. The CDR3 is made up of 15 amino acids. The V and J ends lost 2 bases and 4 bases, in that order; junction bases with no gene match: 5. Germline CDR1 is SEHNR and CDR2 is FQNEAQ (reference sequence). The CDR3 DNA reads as TGTGCCAGCAGCTTATCGACAGGGTATTACAATGAGCAGTTCTTC. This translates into CASSLSTGYYNEQFF.

CDR3: CASSPRDKGTDTQYF. DNA for the CDR3: TGTGCCAGCAGCCCCCGGGATAAGGGCACAGATACGCAGTATTTT. The rearrangement uses TRBV11-3 and TRBJ2-3, with a possible D match to TRBD2 (5 bases). The ends were cut back, 5 bases at V and 1 base at J, with 13 bases in the middle. The CDR3 contains 15 residues. The germline CDR1 and CDR2 sequences are SGHNT and YENEEA.